This TCR beta chain was profiled in a study of T cell responses to AZD1222 COVID-19 vaccine. Findings of the study overall: After two AZD1222 doses, spike-specific TCR breadth and depth rose versus day 0. The CD4 TCRs associated with vaccination extended across spike and predominated at 160-218 and 743-854. Reports say nearly half of spike-specific TCRs go after unmutated variant regions. Donor demographics were predominantly white British with a female majority; clonal diversity may be underestimated.

To note about this clone: No antigen is known for it.

Germline CDR1 MNHEY, CDR2 SMNVEV (reference sequence). V gave up 4 bases and J gave up 7 bases, with 19 bases separating them. The CDR3 spans 15 residues. Clones were read by immunoSEQ multiplex PCR, and TCRdb kept only the in-frame ones, dropping some. The data hold about 160,000 clones, with 80% to 95% observed a single time. The receptor was isolated from an adult who received the AZD1222 COVID-19 vaccine. The genes are TRBV27 and TRBJ1-1; D remains ambiguous. Sequencing used peripheral blood, obtained 28 days after the second AZD1222 dose. The CDR3 region is CASSSRWGRVNEAFF. Here the CDR3 DNA reads TGTGCCAGCAGTTCCAGGTGGGGAAGGGTCAATGAAGCTTTCTTT.